This T cell receptor (beta chain) was recorded in a study of blood T cell repertoires in COVID-19. Study-level information: The United States, Italy and Spain provided the acute and convalescent COVID-19 samples. PBMCs, B-cell-depleted T cells, or T cells were the source of the cDNA or gDNA that made up the material.

V gave up 8 bases and J gave up 0 bases, with 4 bases separating them. The CDR3 contains 12 residues. Germline lookup yields CDR1 MNHNY and CDR2 SVGAGI (reference sequence). Method: immunoSEQ multiplex PCR; TCRdb's copy keeps in-frame clones and lacks some. The sample shows 95,000 to 150,000 clones, 86% of them seen only once. This clonotype originated in a man in his forties or fifties with acute or convalescent COVID-19. Sample: peripheral blood. The chain has TRBV6-6 and TRBJ1-4; D is ambiguous. CDR3 nucleotides: TGTGCCAGCGGAGCAACTAATGAAAAACTGTTTTTT. This sequence encodes CASGATNEKLFF.